The rows below give T cell receptor beta chains drawn from one sample of a study of CD8+CD57+ T cells in acquired aplastic anemia. TCRdb independently ran MiXCR on the reads; one entry per CDR3 protein. The repertoire holds roughly 170,000 distinct CDR3 sequences, with 55% to 70% as singletons. The sequenced sample was sorted CD4+, CD8+, or CD8+CD57+ T cells (not recorded which) from PBMCs. The receptors shown here come from a human donor in good health. CDR3s include the opening cysteine and the closing phenylalanine or tryptophan. A D gene is named only where the DNA matches it firmly. The size entry is marked missing in some rows and otherwise reads once, few, many or a size class.

clone_size | d_call | j_call | v_call | cdr3_aa | cdr3_nt
many | - | TRBJ2-1 | TRBV20-1 | CSARELTGYNEQFF | TGCAGTGCTAGAGAACTGACGGGATACAATGAGCAGTTCTTC
few | - | TRBJ1-1 | TRBV7-2 | CASSSRADTEAFF | TGTGCCAGCAGTTCCAGGGCGGACACTGAAGCTTTCTTT
many | - | TRBJ2-7 | TRBV11-2 | CASSGVPYEQYF | TGTGCCAGCTCGGGGGTCCCCTACGAGCAGTACTTC
- | - | TRBJ1-2 | TRBV2 | CASTRAWNYGYTF | TGTGCCAGCACTAGAGCCTGGAACTATGGCTATACCTTC
- | - | TRBJ2-6 | TRBV9 | CASSGQSSSRATVLTF | TGTGCCAGCAGCGGACAGTCAAGCTCTAGGGCCACCGTCCTGACTTTC
- | - | TRBJ2-6 | TRBV7-6 | CASSLSGPGANVLAF | TGTGCTAGCAGCTTGTCCGGGCCTGGGGCCAACGTCCTGGCTTTC
- | - | TRBJ1-6 | TRBV2 | CASSEGRRSQNF | TGTGCCAGCAGTGAAGGCAGGCGAAGCCAGAATTTC
- | - | TRBJ1-5 | TRBV19 | CASSSPRTAANQPQHF | TGTGCCAGTAGTAGCCCCCGGACAGCGGCCAATCAGCCCCAGCATTTT
- | TRBD2 | TRBJ2-3 | TRBV24-1 | CATSGLAADTQYF | TGTGCCACCAGTGGGCTAGCGGCAGATACGCAGTATTTT
many | - | TRBJ2-2 | TRBV7-3 | CASSSLGLTGELFF | TGTGCCAGCAGCTCCCTGGGGCTCACCGGGGAGCTGTTTTTT
- | TRBD1 | TRBJ2-3 | TRBV3-1 | CASSQALKTGGFTDTQYF | TGTGCCAGCAGCCAAGCCCTAAAGACAGGGGGATTCACAGATACGCAGTATTTT
- | - | TRBJ2-5 | TRBV2 | CASRRSNGGRETQYF | TGTGCCAGCAGGAGGTCGAACGGGGGTCGGGAGACCCAGTACTTC
few | TRBD2 | TRBJ2-5 | TRBV20-1 | CSASLSQAGVSETQYF | TGCAGTGCTAGCTTGTCTCAAGCGGGAGTCTCTGAGACCCAGTACTTC
few | TRBD2 | TRBJ2-3 | TRBV15 | CATSGGTSDTDTQYF | TGTGCCACCAGCGGGGGGACTAGCGACACAGATACGCAGTATTTT
- | - | TRBJ2-5 | TRBV20-1 | CSAAREYRQETQYF | TGCAGTGCTGCCCGAGAGTACCGACAAGAGACCCAGTACTTC
- | - | TRBJ2-3 | TRBV5-1 | CASSAEGWTDTQYF | TGCGCCAGCAGCGCCGAAGGTTGGACAGATACGCAGTATTTT
- | TRBD2 | TRBJ2-1 | TRBV14 | CASSHWTSFGEQFF | TGTGCCAGCAGCCATTGGACTAGCTTTGGTGAGCAGTTCTTC
many | - | TRBJ1-2 | TRBV6-4 | CASSDKAGSYGYTF | TGTGCCAGCAGTGATAAGGCAGGTTCCTATGGCTACACCTTC
many | - | TRBJ1-2 | TRBV25-1 | CASSESPGAYGYTF | TGTGCCAGCAGTGAATCGCCCGGGGCCTATGGCTACACCTTC
many | - | TRBJ1-1 | TRBV6-5 | CASSYRVRGAEAFF | TGTGCCAGCAGTTACCGCGTGAGGGGCGCTGAAGCTTTCTTT
- | - | TRBJ2-3 | TRBV12-3/TRBV12-4 | CASSLKWATQYF | TGTGCCAGCAGTTTAAAATGGGCTACGCAGTATTTT
- | TRBD1 | TRBJ2-5 | TRBV7-6 | CASSLMRTGQETQYF | TGTGCCAGCAGCTTAATGAGGACAGGACAAGAGACCCAGTACTTC
- | - | TRBJ1-4 | TRBV2 | CASSVGGSNEKLFF | TGTGCCAGCAGTGTGGGGGGTAGTAATGAAAAACTGTTTTTT
few | - | TRBJ1-2 | TRBV12-3/TRBV12-4 | CASRADTFSGYTF | TGTGCCAGCAGGGCGGACACCTTCTCTGGCTACACCTTC
- | TRBD2 | TRBJ2-1 | TRBV20-1 | CSASGLAGRYNEQFF | TGCAGTGCTAGCGGACTAGCGGGGCGTTACAATGAGCAGTTCTTC
- | - | TRBJ1-5 | TRBV29-1 | CSVGDGLGGNQPQHF | TGCAGCGTTGGGGACGGACTAGGGGGAAATCAGCCCCAGCATTTT